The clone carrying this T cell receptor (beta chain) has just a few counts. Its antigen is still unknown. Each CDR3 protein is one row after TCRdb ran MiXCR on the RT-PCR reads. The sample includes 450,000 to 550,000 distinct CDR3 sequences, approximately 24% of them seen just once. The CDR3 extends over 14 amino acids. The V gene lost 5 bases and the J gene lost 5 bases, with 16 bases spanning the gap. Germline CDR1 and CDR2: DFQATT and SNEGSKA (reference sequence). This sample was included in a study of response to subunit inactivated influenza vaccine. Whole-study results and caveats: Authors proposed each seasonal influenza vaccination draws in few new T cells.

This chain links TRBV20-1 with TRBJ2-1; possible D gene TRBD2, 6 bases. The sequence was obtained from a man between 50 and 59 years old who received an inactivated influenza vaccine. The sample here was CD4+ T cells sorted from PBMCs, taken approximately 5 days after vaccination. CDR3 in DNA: TGCAGTGCTGGCGGAAGTAGCGGCAACAATGAGCAGTTCTTC. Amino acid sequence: CSAGGSSGNNEQFF.